The 30 T cell receptor beta chains in this list originate from one sample, sequenced in a study of molecular identifiers for immune sequencing clone quantification. MiXCR, applied by TCRdb to the PCR reads, yields one record per CDR3 protein. The sample gives about 640,000 distinct CDR3 sequences, 15% to 20% of which show up once; roughly 0.83% is in the top ten. What was sequenced was naive CD8+ T cells from blood, with Jurkat cell RNA spiked in. As for subset: FACS-sorted CD8+CD4-CCR7+CD45RA+ naive T cells. The source of these receptors is a human donor in good health. Some libraries in this study had Jurkat cell RNA spiked in.

This clonotype has ten or more counts. The CDR3 bases are TGTGCCAGCAGCACGGGACAGGGATCCTACGAGCAGTACTTC. This codes for CASSTGQGSYEQYF. The V gene is TRBV28, the J gene TRBJ2-7, with 9 bases identical to TRBD1. The CDR3 totals 14 residues. Germline loops: CDR1 MDHEN, CDR2 SYDVKM. The junction had 4 bases not matched to a gene; V was cut back by 6 bases and J by 1 base.

This clonotype has more than one count but fewer than ten. The rearrangement joins TRBV28 to TRBJ2-7; 14 nucleotides agree with TRBD2. Germline V gene sequence: CDR1 MDHEN, CDR2 SYDVKM. J was trimmed by 7 bases and V by 5 bases; bases with no gene match: 13. This CDR3 spans 17 amino acids. The CDR3 sequence: CASSTLRLAGGSGEQYF. The CDR3 DNA sequence: TGTGCCAGCAGTACCCTTAGACTAGCGGGAGGGTCTGGGGAGCAGTACTTC.

This clonotype has at least ten counts. The chain combines TRBV9 with TRBJ2-5, with D possibly being TRBD2 (5 bases). Trimming pared 4 bases from V and 7 bases from J, leaving 14 bases between. CDR1 is SGDLS, CDR2 YYNGEE, per germline. This CDR3 region has 13 residues. This chain's CDR3 is CASSPGISGTQYF. DNA of the CDR3: TGTGCCAGCAGCCCGGGGATATCCGGGACCCAGTACTTC.

The rearrangement links TRBV3-1 to TRBJ2-7; 10 positions agree with TRBD2. Trimming cost V 0 bases and J 2 bases; bases outside gene matches: 4. This CDR3 is built from 16 residues. The germline V gene encodes CDR1 LGHDT and CDR2 YNNKEL (reference sequence). CDR3 protein: CASSQDLAGAAYEQYF. In DNA form, the CDR3 reads TGTGCCAGCAGCCAAGATCTAGCGGGAGCTGCCTACGAGCAGTACTTC.

The table lists this clonotype with many counts. The chain uses TRBV20-1 and TRBJ2-7, with D uncertain. The germline gives CDR1 DFQATT, CDR2 SNEGSKA (reference sequence). Trimming cost V 3 bases and J 0 bases, with 6 bases left between them. CDR3 length: 12 residues. The CDR3 nucleotides are TGCAGTGCTAGGTCCGCCTCCTACGAGCAGTACTTC. It yields the protein CSARSASYEQYF.

This clonotype was seen a single time. This may be a read error: a much more frequent sequence differs by one nucleotide. This rearrangement joins TRBV27 to TRBJ1-1; possible D gene TRBD1, 6 bases. The V end was cut by 2 bases, the J end by 0 bases, with 16 bases between. Germline CDR1 reads MNHEY; CDR2 reads SMNVEV (reference sequence). The CDR3 consists of 17 residues. CDR3 bases: TGTGCCAGCAGTTTAGGGGGCAAACCCTTAATGAACACTGAAGCTTTCTTT. It specifies CASSLGGKPLMNTEAFF.

This clonotype was recorded at least ten times. The V gene is TRBV4-3, the J gene TRBJ2-7; D possibly corresponds to TRBD2 (5 bases). The germline CDR1 and CDR2 sequences are LGHNA and YSLEER. This CDR3 region has 15 residues. The V end was cut by 0 bases, the J end by 2 bases, with 11 bases between. The CDR3 protein is CASSQDLDSAYEQYF. In nucleotides, the CDR3 is TGCGCCAGCAGCCAAGATTTGGACTCAGCCTACGAGCAGTACTTC.

This clonotype was counted many times. One junction end disagrees with the germline gene, perhaps due to a read error. This rearrangement joins TRBV4-3 to TRBJ2-1; 14 bases line up with TRBD2. Germline assignment: CDR1 LGHNA and CDR2 YSLEER. This CDR3 region has 15 residues. The CDR3 DNA follows: TGTGCCAGCAGCCAGGGACTAGCGGGGGTCAATGAGCAGTTCTTC. Translating it yields CASSQGLAGVNEQFF.

This clonotype has more than one count but fewer than ten. The DNA of the CDR3 is TGTGCCAGCAGCTTAAATCTGGCAGGGGGTTACACTAATGAAAAACTGTTTTTT. It codes for CASSLNLAGGYTNEKLFF. V is TRBV7-6 and J is TRBJ1-4; 7 bases align to TRBD1. Trimming took 2 bases from V and 2 from J; bases not matched to a gene: 11. The germline V gene encodes CDR1 SGHVS and CDR2 FNYEAQ. The CDR3 extends over 18 amino acids.

This clonotype was seen at least ten times. V and J are TRBV19 and TRBJ1-1; 8 bases fit TRBD1. V lost 3 bases and J lost 3; bases outside the gene matches: 3. This CDR3 is built from 14 residues. Germline V CDR1 and CDR2: LNHDA, SQIVND (reference sequence). The CDR3 protein is CASSIDRGYTEAFF. The CDR3 region has the DNA TGTGCCAGTAGTATCGACAGGGGATACACTGAAGCTTTCTTT.

In its sample, this clonotype was seen many times. This rearrangement joins TRBV28 to TRBJ2-7, with D tentatively TRBD1 (6 bases). Germline values: CDR1 MDHEN, CDR2 SYDVKM. V lost 1 base to trimming and J lost 6 bases, with 19 bases between them. The CDR3 loop spans 16 amino acids. The CDR3 nucleotides read TGTGCCAGCAGTTTATTAGAGACAGGTGATCTCGGCGAGCAGTACTTC. Amino acid sequence: CASSLLETGDLGEQYF.

The chain uses TRBV7-2 and TRBJ2-1, with a possible D match to TRBD1 (6 bases). Per the germline V gene, CDR1 is SGHTA and CDR2 is FQGNSA. With 5 bases removed from V and 8 bases from J, the gap between germline ends came to 10 bases. This CDR3 is 12 amino acids long. This CDR3 reads CASSLQGHEQFF. The CDR3, as DNA: TGTGCCAGCAGCCTACAGGGCCATGAGCAGTTCTTC.

The chain uses TRBV13 and TRBJ2-5, with D possibly being TRBD1 or TRBD2 (6 bases each). The CDR3 is 16 residues long. Germline V CDR1 and CDR2: PRHDT, FYEKMQ (reference sequence). The V and J ends lost 0 bases and 5 bases respectively, with 16 bases between them. CDR3 bases: TGTGCCAGCAGCTTAGGGCTGGGGGGCTCTGGCGAGACCCAGTACTTC. It is translated as CASSLGLGGSGETQYF.

A word on this clonotype: A much more abundant neighbour one base away suggests this may be a read error. This chain links TRBV27 with TRBJ2-4, with a possible D match to TRBD1 (6 bases). CDR1 and CDR2 (germline): MNHEY, SMNVEV (reference sequence). The CDR3 extends over 13 amino acids. DNA for the CDR3: TGTGCCGGCAGTTTAGCAGGGGCAAACATTCAGTACTTC. This sequence encodes CAGSLAGANIQYF.

This clonotype is a singleton in its sample. Just one base apart from a much larger clone, this may be a read error. The chain has TRBV3-1 and TRBJ1-1, with a tentative D call TRBD1 (5 bases). The CDR3 contains 15 residues. Trimming pared 1 base from V and 4 bases from J, leaving 13 bases between. Germline V gene data show CDR1 as LGHDT and CDR2 as YNNKEL (reference sequence). The chain's CDR3 is CASSQGGHGSTEAFF. CDR3 DNA sequence: TGTGCCAGCAGCCAAGGCGGACATGGGAGCACTGAAGCTTTCTTT.

In this sample, this clonotype turned up many times. The chain joins TRBV12-3 or TRBV12-4 to TRBJ2-5; D call uncertain. The CDR3 is 13 amino acids. The V end lost 3 bases, the J end lost 5 bases, and 10 bases lay between the germline ends. The CDR3 coding sequence is TGTGCCAGCAGTTTTATTGGGGTTGAGACCCAGTACTTC. It encodes CASSFIGVETQYF.

About this clonotype itself: A much larger clone lies a single base off, so this may be a read error. The rearrangement uses TRBV9 and TRBJ2-2; D is possibly TRBD1 or TRBD2 (5 bases each). There are 15 residues in the CDR3. Germline V CDR1 and CDR2: SGDLS, YYNGEE. V shed 7 bases and J shed 3 bases, with 16 bases lying between them. CDR3 DNA: TGTGCCAGCGGACCAGGGACGGACGACACCGGGGAGCTGTTTTTT. Residues: CASGPGTDDTGELFF.

In nucleotides, the CDR3 is TGTGCCAGCAGCTTATACCCAGGGGGCGTGTATGGCTACACCTTC. Translation gives CASSLYPGGVYGYTF. This sequence joins TRBV7-9 and TRBJ1-2, with 8 bases that match TRBD1. The CDR3 is 15 amino acids. The V segment lost 2 bases and the J segment 5 bases; nucleotides outside the gene matches: 7. Looked up from germline, CDR1 is SEHNR and CDR2 is FQNEAQ (reference sequence).

At least ten counts were recorded for this clonotype. The V call is TRBV28, the J call TRBJ1-5, with unresolved D. Trimming left V 5 bases short and J 1 base short, with 6 bases between. This CDR3 has 13 amino acids. Germline V gene lookup returns CDR1 MDHEN and CDR2 SYDVKM. The CDR3: CASSPPSNQPQHF. The CDR3 nucleotides are TGTGCCAGCAGTCCCCCCAGCAATCAGCCCCAGCATTTT.

This clonotype showed up many times. The rearrangement uses TRBV5-1 and TRBJ1-1, with 11 bases matching TRBD1. The CDR3 is 13 amino acids. The J segment lost 8 bases and the V segment lost 4 bases, leaving 4 bases of the junction unmatched. Germline CDR1 reads SGHRS; CDR2 reads YFSETQ. The CDR3 coding sequence is TGCGCCAGCAGCCTAGGACAGGGGGCAGAAGCTTTCTTT. This codes for CASSLGQGAEAFF.

This chain connects TRBV6-5 to TRBJ1-1, with D perhaps TRBD1 (6 bases). The V and J ends lost 4 bases and 6 bases respectively, with 21 bases between them. This CDR3 is 16 amino acids long. Germline V gene lookup returns CDR1 MNHEY and CDR2 SVGAGI. CDR3 nucleotide sequence: TGTGCCAGCAGTTCAGGACAGAACCCCACAGCCTCTGAAGCTTTCTTT. Translation gives CASSSGQNPTASEAFF.

This clonotype was seen only a few times. V usage is TRBV4-2 and J usage is TRBJ2-6; TRBD2 is a possible D gene (5 bases). Germline CDR1 reads LGHNA; CDR2 reads YNFKEQ. V was shortened by 0 bases and J by 0 bases, with 9 bases between the two germline ends. The CDR3 totals 17 residues. DNA for the CDR3: TGTGCCAGCAGCCAAGAGGACTGGAGCTCTGGGGCCAACGTCCTGACTTTC. As protein: CASSQEDWSSGANVLTF.

The table lists this clonotype with many counts. The chain couples TRBV27 to TRBJ2-7; D is undetermined. The CDR3 is made up of 14 amino acids. Germline CDR1 is MNHEY and CDR2 is SMNVEV (reference sequence). V was shortened by 5 bases and J by 0 bases, with 11 bases between the two germline ends. CDR3: CASSPVGYSYEQYF. The CDR3 DNA follows: TGTGCCAGCAGTCCCGTCGGGTACTCCTACGAGCAGTACTTC.

A remark on this clonotype: The junction departs from germline at one end; a sequencing error may be responsible. V usage is TRBV30 and J usage is TRBJ2-6, with D possibly TRBD2 on 6 matching bases. The CDR3 consists of 14 residues. The germline V gene has CDR1 GTSNPN and CDR2 SVGIG (reference sequence). The DNA for the CDR3 is TGTACCTGGAGTGGAGGGACTGGGGCCAACGTCCTGACTTTC. Protein sequence: CTWSGGTGANVLTF.

In this sample, this clonotype turned up a few times. The chain links TRBV5-8 to TRBJ1-3; D not resolved. Trimming took off 6 bases at V and 4 bases at J, with 20 bases between the two ends. This CDR3 comprises 16 residues. Germline V gene data show CDR1 as SGHTS and CDR2 as YDEGEE. This CDR3 is CASTSNAYRTGNTIYF. The CDR3 nucleotides are TGTGCCAGCACCTCAAATGCCTACCGGACGGGAAACACCATATATTTT.

This clonotype has more than one count but fewer than ten. This sequence joins TRBV27 and TRBJ2-6, with unresolved D. Germline V gives CDR1 MNHEY, CDR2 SMNVEV (reference sequence). This CDR3 spans 15 amino acids. Trimming took off 3 bases at V and 1 base at J, with 7 bases between the two ends. In nucleotides, the CDR3 is TGTGCCAGCAGTTTGGTACCGTCTGGGGCCAACGTCCTGACTTTC. Its translation is CASSLVPSGANVLTF.

CDR3 DNA sequence: TGCGCCAGCAGCCAAGATCGGCTTAGCGGGGGCCAAGAGACCCAGTACTTC. Protein: CASSQDRLSGGQETQYF. This sequence joins TRBV4-3 and TRBJ2-5; 9 nucleotides match TRBD2. CDR1 and CDR2 from the germline V gene are LGHNA and YSLEER. V trimming: 0 bases; J trimming: 1 base; junction bases outside the gene matches: 6. The CDR3 has 17 amino acids.

V gene TRBV11-2 combines with J gene TRBJ1-1; D not resolved. This CDR3 is built from 15 residues. Trimming shortened V by 7 bases and J by 1 base, and 16 bases separated the two germline ends. Germline V lookup: CDR1 SGHAT, CDR2 FQNNGV. The chain's CDR3 is CASTLGEGWNTEAFF. The CDR3 coding sequence is TGTGCCAGCACCCTGGGCGAGGGTTGGAACACTGAAGCTTTCTTT.

This clonotype was seen at least ten times. The chain has TRBV7-9 and TRBJ2-3; no definite D call. This CDR3 comprises 13 residues. Between the trimmed V and J ends, which lost 2 bases and 7 bases, there was a span of 10 bases. Germline CDR1 SEHNR, CDR2 FQNEAQ (reference sequence). CDR3 in DNA: TGTGCCAGCAGCTTATCTGAGAAAAATACGCAGTATTTT. Translating it yields CASSLSEKNTQYF.

There are many counts of this clonotype. This chain uses TRBV7-6 with TRBJ2-2; no clear D. V gave up 1 base and J gave up 9 bases, with 9 bases separating them. The CDR3 spans 13 residues. Germline CDR1 and CDR2: SGHVS and FNYEAQ. CDR3 region: CASSLGVLRELFF. The CDR3 DNA follows: TGTGCCAGCAGCTTAGGGGTCCTGCGGGAGCTGTTTTTT.